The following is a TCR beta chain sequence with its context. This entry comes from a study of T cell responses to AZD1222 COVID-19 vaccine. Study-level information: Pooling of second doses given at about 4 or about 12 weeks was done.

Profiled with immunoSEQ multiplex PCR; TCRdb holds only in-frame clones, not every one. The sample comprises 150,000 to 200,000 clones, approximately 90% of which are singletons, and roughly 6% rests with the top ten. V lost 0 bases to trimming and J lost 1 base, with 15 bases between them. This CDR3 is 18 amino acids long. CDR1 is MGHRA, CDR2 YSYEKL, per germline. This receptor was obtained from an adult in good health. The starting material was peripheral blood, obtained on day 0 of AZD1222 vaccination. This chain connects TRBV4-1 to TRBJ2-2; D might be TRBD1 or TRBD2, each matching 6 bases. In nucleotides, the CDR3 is TGCGCCAGCAGCCAAGATCCCGGGGGCTATAGGAACACCGGGGAGCTGTTTTTT. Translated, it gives CASSQDPGGYRNTGELFF.